These 7 T cell receptor beta chains share one sample of origin, sequenced in a study of shared clonotypes between healthy human individuals. Produced via immunoSEQ multiplex PCR; TCRdb's table is partial and in-frame only. The sample shows more than 1,200,000 clones, approximately 98.5% of them seen only once. The sequenced sample was naive CD4+ T cells sorted from blood. Subset noted: CD45RA+ positively selected. The receptors were gathered from a man under 40 in good health.

V is TRBV5-4 and J is TRBJ2-1; D possibly corresponds to TRBD1 (6 bases). The V end lost 0 bases, the J end lost 3 bases, and 13 bases lay between the germline ends. The CDR3 is 16 residues long. Germline V gene sequence: CDR1 SGHNT, CDR2 YYREEE (reference sequence). CDR3 amino acids: CASSLGQGHNYNEQFF. DNA for the CDR3: TGTGCCAGCAGCTTGGGCCAGGGACACAACTACAATGAGCAGTTCTTC.

This clone has only one observation. This CDR3 is also generated by other DNA sequences in the sample. This chain uses TRBV9 with TRBJ2-1; no clear D. Germline lookup yields CDR1 SGDLS and CDR2 YYNGEE. This CDR3 is 14 amino acids long. V shed 3 bases and J shed 0 bases, with 7 bases lying between them. The CDR3 DNA reads as TGTGCCAGCAGCGGCACAGACTCCTACAATGAGCAGTTCTTC. Protein sequence: CASSGTDSYNEQFF.

The rearrangement joins TRBV5-1 to TRBJ2-5, with 7 bases identical to TRBD1. The germline V gene has CDR1 SGHRS and CDR2 YFSETQ. The CDR3 runs 15 residues. The V and J ends lost 6 bases and 5 bases, in that order; junction bases with no gene match: 13. The CDR3, as DNA: TGCGCCAGCACCGTAGGGGGCCTCACAGGGGAGACCCAGTACTTC. It encodes CASTVGGLTGETQYF.

This chain links TRBV5-1 with TRBJ2-5; TRBD1 agrees at 12 bases. Germline CDR1 is SGHRS and CDR2 is YFSETQ. The CDR3 has 15 amino acids. With V trimmed by 4 bases and J by 4 bases, 5 bases remained unmatched. The CDR3 nucleotides read TGCGCCAGCAGCCCAGGGGACAGGGGGCTAGAGACCCAGTACTTC. Translation: CASSPGDRGLETQYF.

For this clone: The same CDR3 can be traced to other DNA sequences in this sample. The rearrangement uses TRBV9 and TRBJ1-1; D gene unclear. CDR3 length: 13 amino acids. Looked up from germline, CDR1 is SGDLS and CDR2 is YYNGEE. V lost 0 bases and J lost 2, with 5 bases in between. The CDR3 nucleotides are TGTGCCAGCAGCGTAGACGTAAACACTGAAGCTTTCTTT. Its protein is CASSVDVNTEAFF.

The rearrangement links TRBV5-6 to TRBJ2-1; 10 nucleotides match TRBD2. With 1 base clipped from V and 7 bases from J, the junction kept 17 bases outside the gene matches. The germline V gene encodes CDR1 SGHDT and CDR2 YYEEEE. The CDR3 covers 19 residues. The CDR3 region is CASSLLSSGRGDQGNEQFF. CDR3 DNA sequence: TGTGCCAGCAGCTTGTTGTCTAGCGGGAGAGGAGACCAGGGGAATGAGCAGTTCTTC.

The chain combines TRBV5-1 with TRBJ2-3; the match to TRBD1 covers 7 bases. The CDR3 extends over 14 amino acids. Per germline, CDR1 SGHRS and CDR2 YFSETQ. Trimming cost V 4 bases and J 2 bases; bases outside gene matches: 4. For the CDR3, the DNA is TGCGCCAGCAGCCGCGACAGGGTCACAGATACGCAGTATTTT. Encoded protein: CASSRDRVTDTQYF.